These T cell receptor beta chains were read from a single sample in a study of blood T cell repertoires in COVID-19. Here immunoSEQ multiplex PCR was the method, and the copy in TCRdb shows in-frame clones only, minus some. The top ten hold about 7% of the sample, which has under 200,000 clones, around 84% seen once. The specimen was peripheral blood. These TCRs come from a man aged 45-60 years with active or convalescent COVID-19. CDR3s include the opening cysteine and the closing phenylalanine or tryptophan. Fields, in order: D gene, J gene, clone size, V gene, CDR3 DNA, CDR3 protein. A D gene is named only where the DNA matches it firmly. The size of a clone is reported for some rows only, either as once, few or many, or as a class for expanded clones.

>TRBD1|TRBJ1-2|few|TRBV28
TGTGCCAGCAGTTCGAGACAGGGCTCCGGCTACACCTTC
CASSSRQGSGYTF
>TRBD2|TRBJ2-7|once|TRBV12-3/TRBV12-4
TGTGCCGACCCGGGGGGGGCCTACGAGCAGTACTTC
CADPGGAYEQYF
>-|TRBJ1-4|-|TRBV6-5
TGTGCCAGCAGCCTCAGTGCAACTAATGAAAAACTGTTTTTT
CASSLSATNEKLFF
>TRBD1|TRBJ2-5|-|TRBV5-8
TGTGCCAGCAGCTCGCGGCGGGACAGGGGATACCAAGAGACCCAGTACTTC
CASSSRRDRGYQETQYF
>-|TRBJ2-5|-|TRBV2
TGTGCCAGCAAGGAGAGCGGACCGGGGGAGACCCAGTACTTC
CASKESGPGETQYF
>TRBD1|TRBJ1-1|-|TRBV5-1
TGCGCCATAAGACAGGGAGGCACTGAAGCTTTCTTT
CAIRQGGTEAFF
>-|TRBJ1-3|-|TRBV3-1/TRBV3-2
TGTGCCAGCAGCCCCGAATCGAGGGGAAACACCATATATTTT
CASSPESRGNTIYF
>-|TRBJ2-3|-|TRBV9
TGTGCCAGCAGCGTAGCGGGGGACACAGATACGCAGTATTTT
CASSVAGDTDTQYF
>TRBD1|TRBJ1-1|once|TRBV4-3
TGCGCCAGCAGCCAAGTCAGGGGGCTAGGTGAAGCTTTCTTT
CASSQVRGLGEAFF
>-|TRBJ1-1|-|TRBV24-1
TGTGCCACCAGTGCTGGGGGCTCGGACACTGAAGCTTTCTTT
CATSAGGSDTEAFF
>TRBD2|TRBJ2-7|-|TRBV20-1
TGCAGTGCTAGTGGGACTAGCGGGAGGAGCTCCTACGAGCAGTACTTC
CSASGTSGRSSYEQYF
>-|TRBJ2-5|-|TRBV6-1
TGTGCCAGCAGTGATTGGGCCCGTAAAGAGACCCAGTACTTC
CASSDWARKETQYF
>-|TRBJ1-2|-|TRBV19
TGTGCCAGTAGTATAGCCCAGGGTTCAAACTATGGCTACACCTTC
CASSIAQGSNYGYTF
>-|TRBJ1-3|-|TRBV28
TGTGCCAGCAGTTTGTTAGGCGCGGGGAACACCATATATTTT
CASSLLGAGNTIYF
>TRBD2|TRBJ2-2|once|TRBV5-6
TGTGCCAGCAGCTTGGGACTAGCGGGGTACTTTGGGGAGCTGTTTTTT
CASSLGLAGYFGELFF
>-|TRBJ1-2|-|TRBV29-1
TGCAGCGTAGCTATGACTAACTATGGCTACACCTTC
CSVAMTNYGYTF
>TRBD2|TRBJ2-3|-|TRBV3-1/TRBV3-2
TGTGCCAGCAGCCGAAATCGACTAGCGGGGGGGGAGAACACAGATACGCAGTATTTT
CASSRNRLAGGENTDTQYF
>TRBD1|TRBJ2-3|-|TRBV6-5
TGTGCCAGCAGACCGACAGGGGAGGCAGATACGCAGTATTTT
CASRPTGEADTQYF
>TRBD1|TRBJ2-1|-|TRBV7-6
TGTGCCAGCAGCTTAGTAATCAGACAGGGCGGTAATGAGCAGTTCTTC
CASSLVIRQGGNEQFF
>TRBD1|TRBJ1-5|-|TRBV10-3
TGTGCCATCAGTCGGCAGGGGGATGGTCAGCCCCAGCATTTT
CAISRQGDGQPQHF
>-|TRBJ1-2|few|TRBV19
TGTGCCAGTAGTATCGGAACAGGAATCTATGGCTACACCTTC
CASSIGTGIYGYTF
>-|TRBJ1-1|-|TRBV15
TGTGCCACCAGCCGGAGGGTGGGGAACACTGAAGCTTTCTTT
CATSRRVGNTEAFF
>-|TRBJ1-1|-|TRBV15
TGTGCCACCAGCAGCGGGACATTCAACACTGAAGCTTTCTTT
CATSSGTFNTEAFF
>TRBD1|TRBJ1-5|-|TRBV18
TGTGCCAGCTCACCACCAACGGCAGGGGGTAATCAGCCCCAGCATTTT
CASSPPTAGGNQPQHF
>TRBD2|TRBJ2-1|-|TRBV7-2
TGTGCCAGCAGCCCTACGGGACTAGCGGGGAATGAGCAGTTCTTC
CASSPTGLAGNEQFF
>-|TRBJ1-5|-|TRBV7-8
TGTGCCAGCAGCCACCACAGGGCGTGGAGCAATCAGCCCCAGCATTTT
CASSHHRAWSNQPQHF
>TRBD2|TRBJ2-1|-|TRBV11-2
TGTGCCAGCAGCTTAGATGACTTGGGGGGGAATGAGCAGTTCTTC
CASSLDDLGGNEQFF
>-|TRBJ1-1|-|TRBV27
TGTGCCAGCAGTTTAGAAAGGGGGACTGAAGCTTTCTTT
CASSLERGTEAFF
>-|TRBJ2-2|-|TRBV7-2
TGTGCCAGCAGCACCCGGACAGTTATTACCGGGGAGCTGTTTTTT
CASSTRTVITGELFF
>TRBD1|TRBJ2-1|once|TRBV7-6
TGTGCCAGCAGCTTAGAAGGGACAGTGTCTAACTACAATGAGCAGTTCTTC
CASSLEGTVSNYNEQFF
>-|TRBJ1-1|-|TRBV7-8
TGTGCCAGCAGCTTGATTGGGAGAGGGAACACTGAAGCTTTCTTT
CASSLIGRGNTEAFF
>TRBD2|TRBJ2-1|-|TRBV27
TGTGCCAGCAGTTTAGGGACTAGCGGGAGTCCCCCCTTAAATGAGCAGTTCTTC
CASSLGTSGSPPLNEQFF
>-|TRBJ1-4|-|TRBV7-9
TGTGCCAGCAGCTTATCAGTCAGGGGACGGGAAAAACTGTTTTTT
CASSLSVRGREKLFF
>-|TRBJ2-7|once|TRBV5-8
TGTGCCAGCACCCCAGGAAGCTCCTACGAGCAGTACTTC
CASTPGSSYEQYF
>-|TRBJ1-2|-|TRBV12-3/TRBV12-4
TGTGCCAGCAGTCCAACAGGGCTATATGGCTACACCTTC
CASSPTGLYGYTF
>TRBD1|TRBJ2-1|-|TRBV7-9
TGTGCCAGCAGCTTAGCAACAGGGGGCACCTACAATGAGCAGTTCTTC
CASSLATGGTYNEQFF
>-|TRBJ1-1|-|TRBV6-5
TGTGCCAGCTTTCGGGGCACTGAAGCTTTCTTT
CASFRGTEAFF
>TRBD1|TRBJ1-6|-|TRBV7-8
TGTGCCAGCAGCTTTCGGACAGGGATGGGGAATTCACCCCTCCACTTT
CASSFRTGMGNSPLHF
>-|TRBJ1-4|-|TRBV10-3
TGTGCCATCAGTGAGTCCCCTACGAGAGGTGAAAAACTGTTTTTT
CAISESPTRGEKLFF
>-|TRBJ1-1|-|TRBV27
TGTGCCAGCAGTTCCCAGGCTGGGTTTACCACTGAAGCTTTCTTT
CASSSQAGFTTEAFF
>-|TRBJ1-6|once|TRBV13
TGTGCCAGCAGCTTATCCCGCGGGCACGGGGATGTTGATTCACCCCTCCACTTT
CASSLSRGHGDVDSPLHF
>-|TRBJ1-1|-|TRBV12-3/TRBV12-4
TGTGCCAGCAGTTTTGGAGGGCGGACTGAAGCTTTCTTT
CASSFGGRTEAFF
>TRBD2|TRBJ2-1|-|TRBV5-1
TGCGCCACCAAACTAGCGGGAGGAGAGAATGAGCAGTTCTTC
CATKLAGGENEQFF
>TRBD1|TRBJ1-1|-|TRBV2
TGTGCCAGCAGTGAGACGGCCGGGACAGGGGCTTTCTTT
CASSETAGTGAFF
>-|TRBJ2-1|once|TRBV5-8
TGTGCCAGCCTCACCAGATACACCCCCTACAATGAGCAGTTCTTC
CASLTRYTPYNEQFF
>-|TRBJ2-7|-|TRBV19
TGTGCCAGTAGTATACTAGGCGCAGATTCCTACGAGCAGTACTTC
CASSILGADSYEQYF
>-|TRBJ2-7|once|TRBV28
TGTGCCAGCAGTTTGTTCAGTTGGGAGCAGTACTTC
CASSLFSWEQYF
>TRBD2|TRBJ2-3|-|TRBV25-1
TGTGCCAGCACTCAAGGGGCGGGGGGGACAGATACGCAGTATTTT
CASTQGAGGTDTQYF